These T cell receptor beta chains were read from a single sample in a study of radiotherapy plus CTLA-4 blockade in lung cancer. Only in-frame clones appear in the TCRdb table, and some are missing; sequencing was by immunoSEQ multiplex PCR. The data contain tens of thousands of clones, around 80% of them singletons. The input for sequencing was peripheral blood, taken from a patient treated with radiotherapy plus ipilimumab. These receptors were obtained from a human donor with non-small cell lung cancer who had a partial response to radiotherapy plus ipilimumab. Both conserved end residues are part of each CDR3. A D gene is named only where the DNA matches it firmly. Some rows have no size entry. The others give once, few or many, or a class for an expanded clone.

j_gene,abundance,d_gene,v_gene,CDR3aa,CDR3nt
TRBJ2-2,-,TRBD1,TRBV19,CASSSSGTGRTGELFF,TGTGCCAGTAGTTCATCCGGGACAGGGCGAACCGGGGAGCTGTTTTTT
TRBJ1-3,-,-,TRBV7-8,CASSLGHPSGGAGNTIYF,TGTGCCAGCAGCTTAGGGCACCCTTCTGGGGGGGCTGGAAACACCATATATTTT
TRBJ2-1,-,-,TRBV7-9,CASSLDASYNEQFF,TGTGCCAGCAGCTTAGACGCTAGCTACAATGAGCAGTTCTTC
TRBJ2-2,-,TRBD1,TRBV2,CASSEAGQGAAGELFF,TGTGCCAGCAGTGAAGCAGGACAGGGGGCTGCCGGGGAGCTGTTTTTT
TRBJ1-1,-,-,TRBV5-1,CASSLGRGNTEAFF,TGCGCCAGCAGCTTGGGAAGAGGGAACACTGAAGCTTTCTTT
TRBJ1-1,-,-,TRBV28,CASRQTGNTEAFF,TGTGCCAGCAGGCAGACAGGGAACACTGAAGCTTTCTTT
TRBJ2-1,-,TRBD2,TRBV19,CASAPLAAYNEQFF,TGTGCCAGTGCCCCCCTAGCGGCCTACAATGAGCAGTTCTTC
TRBJ2-5,-,TRBD2,TRBV11-2,CASSLGSGGHQTQYF,TGTGCCAGCAGCTTAGGGTCGGGGGGGCACCAGACCCAGTACTTC
TRBJ1-2,few,-,TRBV4-1,CASSLLPGQSLYGYTF,TGCGCCAGCAGCCTCTTACCAGGACAGAGTCTCTATGGCTACACCTTC
TRBJ2-7,-,TRBD1,TRBV7-8,CASSRGQTYEQYF,TGTGCCAGCTCTAGGGGACAGACCTACGAGCAGTACTTC
TRBJ2-5,-,-,TRBV19,CASSIGQARGETQYF,TGTGCCAGTAGTATAGGACAGGCCAGAGGAGAGACCCAGTACTTC
TRBJ2-1,once,-,TRBV7-9,CASTSGDEQFF,TGTGCCAGCACCTCAGGGGATGAGCAGTTCTTC
TRBJ1-6,-,-,TRBV7-9,CASSLGPGSESPLHF,TGTGCCAGCAGCTTAGGCCCGGGGTCGGAATCGCCCCTCCACTTT
TRBJ2-1,-,TRBD2,TRBV13,CASSLVAGATPGDEQFF,TGTGCCAGCAGCTTAGTAGCGGGGGCAACCCCTGGGGATGAGCAGTTCTTC
TRBJ2-5,-,-,TRBV12-1,CASSFVQGCQETQYF,TGTGCCAGCAGCTTTGTGCAGGGGTGTCAAGAGACCCAGTACTTC
TRBJ2-3,once,TRBD2,TRBV5-4,CASSSLLAGVLTDTQYF,TGTGCCAGCAGCTCTCTACTAGCGGGGGTTTTAACAGATACGCAGTATTTT
TRBJ1-2,few,-,TRBV28,CASRHPDRNYGYTF,TGTGCCAGCAGACATCCCGACAGAAACTATGGCTACACCTTC
TRBJ1-1,few,-,TRBV5-6,CASRIRGGRRNTEAFF,TGTGCCAGCAGGATAAGGGGTGGCAGACGGAACACTGAAGCTTTCTTT
TRBJ2-7,few,-,TRBV6-6,CASSLAASGHEQYF,TGTGCCAGCAGTTTAGCGGCCAGCGGGCACGAGCAGTACTTC
TRBJ2-2,few,-,TRBV5-1,CASSLGAGRNGELFF,TGCGCCAGCAGCTTGGGGGCAGGGAGGAACGGGGAGCTGTTTTTT
TRBJ1-1,-,-,TRBV13,CASSSTGQGMNTEAFF,TGTGCCAGCAGCTCGACGGGTCAGGGTATGAACACTGAAGCTTTCTTT
TRBJ2-1,few,TRBD2,TRBV6-6,CASSYSGGGVYNEQFF,TGTGCCAGCAGTTACTCTGGCGGGGGGGTATACAATGAGCAGTTCTTC
TRBJ1-1,-,-,TRBV6-1,CASTGPEAFF,TGTGCCAGCACCGGTCCTGAAGCTTTCTTT
TRBJ1-5,-,TRBD1,TRBV10-3,CAISEADREGQPQHF,TGTGCCATCAGTGAGGCGGACAGGGAGGGTCAGCCCCAGCATTTT
TRBJ2-2,-,-,TRBV28,CASSLGFGELFF,TGTGCCAGCAGTTTGGGCTTCGGGGAGCTGTTTTTT
TRBJ2-7,once,TRBD2,TRBV6-1,CASRTSGGNSHEQYF,TGTGCCAGCAGGACTAGCGGGGGAAATTCCCACGAGCAGTACTTC
TRBJ2-1,-,-,TRBV4-2,CASSQDPGREQFF,TGTGCCAGCAGCCAAGATCCAGGCAGGGAGCAGTTCTTC
TRBJ1-1,-,TRBD1,TRBV29-1,CSGDRGKNTEAFF,TGCAGCGGGGACAGGGGTAAGAACACTGAAGCTTTCTTT
TRBJ2-5,-,-,TRBV5-1,CASRETPASAETQYF,TGCGCCAGCAGAGAGACACCGGCCTCGGCGGAGACCCAGTACTTC
TRBJ2-7,-,TRBD1,TRBV2,CASSKDRASYEQYF,TGTGCCAGCAGTAAGGACAGGGCCTCCTACGAGCAGTACTTC
TRBJ1-1,-,TRBD1,TRBV6-5,CASSYQGQGMTEAFF,TGTGCCAGCAGTTATCAGGGACAGGGGATGACTGAAGCTTTCTTT
TRBJ1-1,-,-,TRBV6-5,CASSSRGNTEAFF,TGTGCCAGCAGTTCCAGGGGGAACACTGAAGCTTTCTTT
TRBJ1-3,-,-,TRBV6-6,CASSSSSGNTIYF,TGTGCCAGCAGTTCGAGTTCTGGAAACACCATATATTTT
TRBJ1-3,-,TRBD1,TRBV6-6,CASSYAQGANTIYF,TGTGCCAGCAGTTACGCACAGGGGGCGAACACCATATATTTT
TRBJ1-2,-,TRBD1,TRBV5-1,CASSDFMDRGPYGYTF,TGCGCCAGCAGCGACTTTATGGACAGGGGCCCTTATGGCTACACCTTC